This T cell receptor beta chain was identified during a study of human T cells and chemical hapten exposure (dated by TCRdb to 2020 to 2022). With respect to the entire study: For sensitization, 2% DPC in acetone was applied to a roughly 2 cm by roughly 2 cm area of upper inner arm skin. Patients additionally received weekly therapeutic DPC doses to the scalp throughout the approximately 25-week study period. Patch testing was done on the upper back using Finn chambers containing 0.01% DPC, and results were scored after 6 days according to International Contact Dermatitis Research Group standards. Most of the patients in the cohort were female, and the cohort covered alopecia areata with under or over 50% scalp involvement, alopecia totalis and alopecia universalis. Libraries were pooled for sequencing, and per-sample TCR yields varied mainly because of small differences in library volumes within the pool. In alopecia patients, the study followed how the peripheral blood TCR repertoire changed in vivo over primary and secondary sensitization to diphenylcyclopropenone (DPC), a hapten. Blood samples were taken from patients before sensitization (week 0) and at 2, 6 and about 24 weeks after DPC sensitization. Blood for TCR sequencing was provided by twenty-nine alopecia patients at one to four time points (pre-sensitization, 2, 6 and 24 weeks).

This clonotype came up many times. No cognate antigen has been identified for it. Base qualities are not recorded, but no much larger clone differs from it by a single base. Points the paper makes about the study in general: Because every patient had alopecia, a presumed autoimmune disease, the patients' immune response might differ from that of healthy individuals. Patch test score was positively correlated with the number of PT1 expanded TCRs, with significance at thresholds 8, 16 and 32 but not at 4. Repeated subsampling changed both the strength of the expansion versus patch-test correlation and the threshold at which that correlation became significant. Significantly more large CDR3 similarity clusters were formed by expanded TCRs than by pre-sensitization or healthy control sets, consistent with antigen-driven responses. DPC sensitization did not change the number of TCRs with a frequency above 1 in 1000, and there was no evidence of changes in global repertoire structure.

Receptors were amplified or captured by RACE. The sequencer was a NextSeq 500. During library preparation, unique molecular identifiers were attached to individual cDNA molecules so that TCRs could be counted quantitatively and reproducibly. From each blood RNA sample, both TCR alpha and TCR beta chains were sequenced. On the study's bioinformatics: Samples had a median of about 96,000 TCRs, with a range from 23,224 to 690,600. V, J and CDR3 annotation of the TCR reads was performed with the Decombinator software suite. For the PS versus PT1 abundance plots, all samples were subsampled to the same number of TCRs (28,000). Expanded TCRs were defined as absent before sensitization and observed at least eight times at the 2-week time point. TCRdb handled the public reads itself, with Q25 trimming in fastp and clone calling in MiXCR, and kept productive beta chains. Here each entry gathers all rows of one CDR3 protein and keeps the most common genes and DNA. V and J calls and clone size were set by TCRdb, not the authors. The sample table holds about 260,000 distinct CDR3 sequences, of which approximately 8.4% were seen once. Of the sample, 2% to 3% is held by the ten largest clones.

The time point tag for this specimen amounts to: pre-sensitization, week 0. What this sample's treatment or condition label stands for: therapeutic diphenylcyclopropenone sensitization with weekly scalp DPC. Blood at each patch-test visit was drawn before the patch test was applied. Eligible patients were aged 18 to 70, diagnosed with alopecia, deemed suitable for DPC therapy, and excluded if pregnant. Total RNA was extracted from unfractionated whole blood collected in Tempus Blood RNA tubes. The CDR3 has 16 amino acids, counting the end cysteine and phenylalanine. Only CDR3 DNA remains: 48 bases, in frame from the first base. V is pruned by 1 base and J by 0 bases, leaving 4 bases of the junction without a gene match. Reading the germline V gene gives CDR1 MDHEN and CDR2 SYDVKM.

This receptor chain uses TRBV28 and TRBJ2-3, and 7 junctional nucleotides match TRBD2. This TCR derives from a woman between 40 and 50 years old with alopecia areata. Some clones in this sample may be carry-over from other donors' samples. Source: whole blood, taken in connection with sensitization to the hapten diphenylcyclopropenone (DPC). The nucleotides read TGTGCCAGCAGTTTATTAGCGGGCACTAGCACAGATACGCAGTATTTT. Its protein product is CASSLLAGTSTDTQYF.